Presented here are 19 T cell receptor beta chains from one specimen sequenced in a study of cytomegalovirus exposure and HLA in healthy donors. Repertoires were generated with immunoSEQ multiplex PCR, while TCRdb's copy carries only in-frame clones and drops some. In the table there are some 120,000 clones, approximately 88% of which are singletons. Sequenced: PBMCs. The receptors stem from a woman between 18 and 29 years old in good health and CMV-seronegative.

V gene TRBV11-3 combines with J gene TRBJ2-1, with 7 positions matching TRBD2. Germline-derived CDR1 and CDR2 are SGHNT and YENEEA. The CDR3 has 15 amino acids. After removal of 2 bases from V and 4 bases from J, the junction contained 5 bases not matched to a gene. The CDR3 reads CASSLSGITYNEQFF. Written as DNA, the CDR3 is TGTGCCAGCAGCTTAAGCGGGATCACATACAATGAGCAGTTCTTC.

The chain employs TRBV29-1 and TRBJ1-1; 9 bases fit TRBD1. Germline lookup yields CDR1 SQVTM and CDR2 ANQGSEA. V was pared by 0 bases and J by 6 bases, with 2 bases of the junction left unmatched. The CDR3 has 13 residues. CDR3 sequence reads: CSVEDNRGPEAFF. The CDR3 DNA is TGCAGCGTTGAAGATAACAGGGGGCCTGAAGCTTTCTTT.

The V call is TRBV9, the J call TRBJ1-1; maybe TRBD1 (5 bases). This CDR3 comprises 14 residues. Between the trimmed V and J ends, which lost 0 bases and 7 bases, there was a span of 13 bases. CDR1 and CDR2 from the germline V gene are SGDLS and YYNGEE. The CDR3 loop is CASSVDGGTLEAFF. The CDR3 DNA sequence: TGTGCCAGCAGCGTAGATGGAGGGACCCTTGAAGCTTTCTTT.

The rearrangement joins TRBV4-1 to TRBJ1-5, with 7 bases that match TRBD1. This CDR3 spans 15 amino acids. The V gene end was trimmed by 3 bases and the J gene end by 3 bases; junction bases not matched to a gene: 5. In germline, CDR1 is MGHRA, CDR2 YSYEKL. The DNA of the CDR3 is TGCGCCAGCAGCCACGGGACAGTTTCCAATCAGCCCCAGCATTTT. Translated, it gives CASSHGTVSNQPQHF.

The count of this clone is one. The chain couples TRBV28 to TRBJ1-5, with D possibly being TRBD1 (5 bases). CDR1 MDHEN and CDR2 SYDVKM come from the germline V gene. Trimming took off 2 bases at V and 5 bases at J, with 13 bases between the two ends. This CDR3 contains 15 residues. Here the CDR3 DNA reads TGTGCCAGCAGTTTACTTGACAGAACTTATCAGCCCCAGCATTTT. It codes for CASSLLDRTYQPQHF.

In its sample, this clone was seen once. J is TRBJ2-4 and V is TRBV28; D is unclear. CDR1 is MDHEN, CDR2 SYDVKM, per germline. Trimming cost V 2 bases and J 3 bases, with 8 bases left between them. The CDR3 length is 14 residues. CDR3 sequence (DNA): TGTGCCAGCAGTTTAGTCAGTTTCAAAAACATTCAGTACTTC. Its protein is CASSLVSFKNIQYF.

The gene calls are TRBV7-8 and TRBJ1-1; weak D call: TRBD1 (6 bases). V was clipped by 5 bases and J by 0 bases, with 16 bases between them. Germline V gives CDR1 SGHVS, CDR2 FQNEAQ. The CDR3 is made up of 16 amino acids. Here the CDR3 reads CASSKSYGGMNTEAFF. The CDR3 coding sequence is TGTGCCAGCAGCAAATCCTATGGGGGCATGAACACTGAAGCTTTCTTT. Variable domain in full (rest from reference TRBV7-8 and TRBJ1-1): GAGVSQSPRYKVAKRGQDVALRCDPISGHVSLFWYQQALGQGPEFLTYFQNEAQLDKSGLPSDRFFAERPEGSVSTLKIQRTQQEDSAVYLCASSKSYGGMNTEAFFGQGTRLTVV.

V and J are TRBV7-9 and TRBJ2-7; 7 nucleotides match TRBD1. Germline V gene lookup returns CDR1 SEHNR and CDR2 FQNEAQ (reference sequence). The junction had 9 bases not matched to a gene; V was cut back by 5 bases and J by 2 bases. This CDR3 is 15 amino acids long. In nucleotides, the CDR3 is TGTGCCAGCAGCACCATGGGGACAGTAACCTACGAGCAGTACTTC. Its protein is CASSTMGTVTYEQYF.

The chain links TRBV5-5 to TRBJ2-7; 12 positions agree with TRBD2. This CDR3 has 20 residues. J was trimmed by 2 bases and V by 7 bases; bases with no gene match: 22. Per the germline V gene, CDR1 is SGHKS and CDR2 is YYEKEE (reference sequence). The CDR3 loop reads CASVLTPGLAGEGGPYEQYF. As DNA, the CDR3 is TGTGCCAGCGTCTTAACACCGGGACTAGCGGGTGAAGGAGGCCCCTACGAGCAGTACTTC.

The chain employs TRBV5-1 and TRBJ2-7, with 8 bases lining up with TRBD1. The junction had 8 bases not matched to a gene; V was cut back by 6 bases and J by 3 bases. The CDR3 contains 14 residues. Germline V lookup: CDR1 SGHRS, CDR2 YFSETQ. CDR3 sequence reads: CASTSGTGLYEQYF. CDR3 DNA: TGCGCCAGCACATCCGGGACAGGCCTCTACGAGCAGTACTTC.

The CDR3 DNA reads as TGTGCCAGCCGAGCGGCTTACACAGATACGCAGTATTTT. It codes for CASRAAYTDTQYF. The rearrangement uses TRBV5-4 and TRBJ2-3; the D gene is possibly TRBD2 (5 bases). From germline, CDR1 is SGHNT and CDR2 YYREEE (reference sequence). Trimming cost V 7 bases and J 2 bases, with 11 bases left between them. The CDR3 has 13 residues.

The chain carries TRBV6-5 and TRBJ2-7; TRBD1 matches 11 bases. The V gene end was trimmed by 6 bases and the J gene end by 4 bases; junction bases not matched to a gene: 2. Germline assignment: CDR1 MNHEY and CDR2 SVGAGI. CDR3 size: 13 residues. This CDR3 reads CASRGQGGYEQYF. The DNA of the CDR3 is TGTGCCAGCAGGGGACAGGGGGGATACGAGCAGTACTTC.

This sequence joins TRBV5-1 and TRBJ2-5; a weak D match, TRBD1 (6 bases). The CDR3 spans 13 residues. Germline-derived CDR1 and CDR2 are SGHRS and YFSETQ. Trimming stripped 2 bases from V and 5 bases from J, with 10 bases between. The CDR3 here is CASSFRGRETQYF. In DNA, the CDR3 is TGCGCCAGCAGCTTCAGGGGTCGGGAGACCCAGTACTTC.

V and J are TRBV15 and TRBJ2-5, with D perhaps TRBD2 (6 bases). Trimming took off 3 bases at V and 3 bases at J, with 14 bases between the two ends. The CDR3 has 15 residues. In germline, CDR1 is LNHNV, CDR2 YYDKDF (reference sequence). CDR3 in amino acids: CATSRFLAREETQYF. The CDR3 coding sequence is TGTGCCACCAGCAGGTTTCTAGCGAGGGAAGAGACCCAGTACTTC.

The genes are TRBV5-1 and TRBJ2-5; 7 positions agree with TRBD2. The CDR3 is 13 residues long. The germline gives CDR1 SGHRS, CDR2 YFSETQ. V trimming: 2 bases; J trimming: 5 bases; junction bases outside the gene matches: 3. The DNA for the CDR3 is TGCGCCAGCAGCTTCTCCGGGAGGGAGACCCAGTACTTC. It codes for CASSFSGRETQYF.

This chain joins TRBV11-2 and TRBJ2-3; D is unresolved. Germline CDR1 is SGHAT and CDR2 is FQNNGV. The CDR3 is 15 amino acids. Trimming took off 7 bases at V and 0 bases at J, with 14 bases between the two ends. The CDR3 loop reads CASMVWRISTDTQYF. The CDR3 DNA sequence: TGTGCCAGCATGGTCTGGCGGATAAGCACAGATACGCAGTATTTT.

This chain uses TRBV5-5 with TRBJ2-3; 11 bases agree with TRBD2. Unmatched junction bases numbered 11, after V lost 4 bases and J lost 10 bases. There are 15 residues in the CDR3. CDR1 is SGHKS and CDR2 is YYEKEE in the germline V gene (reference sequence). CDR3 coding DNA: TGTGCCAGCAGCCTGGGGACTAGCGGCCCGGTGGCGCAGTATTTT. This encodes CASSLGTSGPVAQYF.

The chain uses TRBV28 and TRBJ2-4; TRBD2 matches 9 bases. Germline loops: CDR1 MDHEN, CDR2 SYDVKM. There are 17 residues in the CDR3. Trimming at V came to 4 bases and at J to 1 base, leaving 8 bases not matched to a gene. CDR3 amino acids: CASSSQRTSAAKNIQYF. The CDR3 region has the DNA TGTGCCAGCAGTTCCCAACGGACTAGCGCCGCCAAAAACATTCAGTACTTC.

The gene calls are TRBV28 and TRBJ2-5, with a possible D match to TRBD2 (5 bases). The CDR3 contains 15 residues. Trimming took off 2 bases at V and 5 bases at J, with 15 bases between the two ends. The germline V gene encodes CDR1 MDHEN and CDR2 SYDVKM. Written as DNA, the CDR3 is TGTGCCAGCAGTTTAACCGGCCTCCCGGGGGAGACCCAGTACTTC. It specifies CASSLTGLPGETQYF.